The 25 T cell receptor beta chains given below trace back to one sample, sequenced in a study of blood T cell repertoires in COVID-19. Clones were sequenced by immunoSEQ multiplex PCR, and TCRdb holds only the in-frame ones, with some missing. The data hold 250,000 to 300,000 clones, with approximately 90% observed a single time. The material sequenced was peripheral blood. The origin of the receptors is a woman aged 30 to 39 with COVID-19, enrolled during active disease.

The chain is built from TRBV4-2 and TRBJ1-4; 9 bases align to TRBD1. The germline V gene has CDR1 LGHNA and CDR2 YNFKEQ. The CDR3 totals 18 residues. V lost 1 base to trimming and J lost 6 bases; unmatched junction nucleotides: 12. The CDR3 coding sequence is TGTGCCAGCAGCCAAGTGAGGGGACAGGACAGGGGAGATGAAAAACTGTTTTTT. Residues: CASSQVRGQDRGDEKLFF.

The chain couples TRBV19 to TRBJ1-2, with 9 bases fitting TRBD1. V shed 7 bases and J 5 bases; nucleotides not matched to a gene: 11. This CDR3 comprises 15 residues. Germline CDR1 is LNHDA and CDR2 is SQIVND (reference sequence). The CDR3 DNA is TGTGCCAGTACCCTGGACAGGGGAAAGTCGTATGGCTACACCTTC. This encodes CASTLDRGKSYGYTF.

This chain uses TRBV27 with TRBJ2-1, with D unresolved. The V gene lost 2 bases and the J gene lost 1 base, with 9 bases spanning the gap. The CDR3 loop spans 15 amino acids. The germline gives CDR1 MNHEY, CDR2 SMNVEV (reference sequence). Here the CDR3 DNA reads TGTGCCAGCAGTTTAATGGCTGCTTCCTACAATGAGCAGTTCTTC. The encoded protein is CASSLMAASYNEQFF.

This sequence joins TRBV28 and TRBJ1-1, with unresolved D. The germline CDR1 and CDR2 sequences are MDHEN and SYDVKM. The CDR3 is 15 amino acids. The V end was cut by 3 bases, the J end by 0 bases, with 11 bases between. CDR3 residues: CASSFPKNMNTEAFF. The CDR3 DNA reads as TGTGCCAGCAGTTTTCCGAAGAACATGAACACTGAAGCTTTCTTT.

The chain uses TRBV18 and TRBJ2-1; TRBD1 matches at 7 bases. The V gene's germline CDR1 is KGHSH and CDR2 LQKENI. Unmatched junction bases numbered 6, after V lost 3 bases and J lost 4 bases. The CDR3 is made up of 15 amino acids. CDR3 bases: TGTGCCAGCTCACCCCCTGAGACAGGGTACAATGAGCAGTTCTTC. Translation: CASSPPETGYNEQFF.

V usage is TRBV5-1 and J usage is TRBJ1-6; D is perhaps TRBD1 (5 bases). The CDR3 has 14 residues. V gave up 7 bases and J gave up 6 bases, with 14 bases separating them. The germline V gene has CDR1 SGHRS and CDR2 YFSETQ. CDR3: CASSSGGGNSPLHF. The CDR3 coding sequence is TGCGCCAGCTCATCGGGGGGGGGTAATTCACCCCTCCACTTT.

The CDR3 here is CAITPSGDYGYTF. In DNA form, the CDR3 reads TGTGCCATCACCCCCTCGGGGGACTATGGCTACACCTTC. V usage is TRBV10-3 and J usage is TRBJ1-2; D is perhaps TRBD1 (5 bases). The CDR3 is 13 amino acids. V gave up 7 bases and J gave up 3 bases, with 12 bases separating them. The germline CDR1 and CDR2 sequences are ENHRY and SYGVKD.

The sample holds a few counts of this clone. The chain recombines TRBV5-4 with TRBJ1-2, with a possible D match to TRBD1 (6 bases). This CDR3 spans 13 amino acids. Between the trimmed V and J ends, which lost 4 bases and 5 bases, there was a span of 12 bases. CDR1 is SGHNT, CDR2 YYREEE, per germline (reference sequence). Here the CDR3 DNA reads TGTGCCAGCAGCACGCACAGGGTTTATGGCTACACCTTC. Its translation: CASSTHRVYGYTF.

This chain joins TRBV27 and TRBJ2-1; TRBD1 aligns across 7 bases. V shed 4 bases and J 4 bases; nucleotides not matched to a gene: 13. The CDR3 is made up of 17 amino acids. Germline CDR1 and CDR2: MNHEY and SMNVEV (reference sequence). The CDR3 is CASSSPPTGQSYNEQFF. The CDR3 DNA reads TGTGCCAGCAGTTCCCCTCCGACGGGACAGAGTTACAATGAGCAGTTCTTC.

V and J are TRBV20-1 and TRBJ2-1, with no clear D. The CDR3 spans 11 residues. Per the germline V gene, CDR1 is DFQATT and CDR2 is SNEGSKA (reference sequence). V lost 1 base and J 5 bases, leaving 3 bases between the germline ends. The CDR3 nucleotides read TGCAGTGCTAGAGCTGACAATGAGCAGTTCTTC. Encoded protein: CSARADNEQFF.

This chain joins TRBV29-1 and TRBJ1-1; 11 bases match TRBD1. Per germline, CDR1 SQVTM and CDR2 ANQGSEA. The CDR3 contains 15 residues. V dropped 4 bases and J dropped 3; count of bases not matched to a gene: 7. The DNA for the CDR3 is TGCAGCGTTGCGGGGACAGGGGGGATGGACACTGAAGCTTTCTTT. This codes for CSVAGTGGMDTEAFF.

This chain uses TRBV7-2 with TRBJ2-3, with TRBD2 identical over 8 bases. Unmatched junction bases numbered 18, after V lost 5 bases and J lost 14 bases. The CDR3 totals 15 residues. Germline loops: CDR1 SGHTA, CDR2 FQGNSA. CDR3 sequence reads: CASSPNPGGAAVGYF. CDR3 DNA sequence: TGTGCCAGCAGCCCTAACCCCGGGGGGGCGGCAGTGGGGTATTTT.

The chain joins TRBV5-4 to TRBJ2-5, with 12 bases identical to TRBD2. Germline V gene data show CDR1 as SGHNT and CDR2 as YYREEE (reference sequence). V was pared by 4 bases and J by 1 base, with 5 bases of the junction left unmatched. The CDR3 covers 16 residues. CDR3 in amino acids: CASSPGTSGSQETQYF. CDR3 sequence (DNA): TGTGCCAGCAGCCCGGGGACTAGCGGGTCCCAAGAGACCCAGTACTTC.

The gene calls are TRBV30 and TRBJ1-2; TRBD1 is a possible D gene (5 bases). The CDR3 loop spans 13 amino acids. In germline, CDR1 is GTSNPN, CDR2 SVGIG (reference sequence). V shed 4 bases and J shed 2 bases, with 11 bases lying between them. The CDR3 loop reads CAWTKPGNYGYTF. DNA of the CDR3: TGTGCCTGGACGAAACCAGGGAACTATGGCTACACCTTC.

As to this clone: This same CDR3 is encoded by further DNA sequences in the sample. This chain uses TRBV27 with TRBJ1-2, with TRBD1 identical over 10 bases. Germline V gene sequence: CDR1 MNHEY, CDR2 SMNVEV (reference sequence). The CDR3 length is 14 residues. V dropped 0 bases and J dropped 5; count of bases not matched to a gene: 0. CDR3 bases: TGTGCCAGCAGTTTATCGGGACAGGGGTATGGCTACACCTTC. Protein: CASSLSGQGYGYTF.

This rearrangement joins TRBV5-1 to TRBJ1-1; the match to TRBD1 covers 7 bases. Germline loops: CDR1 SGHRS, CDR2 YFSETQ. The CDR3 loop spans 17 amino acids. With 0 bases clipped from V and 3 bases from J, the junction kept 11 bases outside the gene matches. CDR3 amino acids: CASSLGLRTGVDTEAFF. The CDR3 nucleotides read TGCGCCAGCAGCTTGGGATTACGTACAGGGGTCGACACTGAAGCTTTCTTT.

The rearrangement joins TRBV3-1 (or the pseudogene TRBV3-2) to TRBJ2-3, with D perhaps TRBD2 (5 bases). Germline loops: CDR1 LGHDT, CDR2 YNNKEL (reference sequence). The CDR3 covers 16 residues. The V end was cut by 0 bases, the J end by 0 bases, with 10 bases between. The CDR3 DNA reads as TGTGCCAGCAGCCAAGATAGCGCGCCCAGCACAGATACGCAGTATTTT. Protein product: CASSQDSAPSTDTQYF.

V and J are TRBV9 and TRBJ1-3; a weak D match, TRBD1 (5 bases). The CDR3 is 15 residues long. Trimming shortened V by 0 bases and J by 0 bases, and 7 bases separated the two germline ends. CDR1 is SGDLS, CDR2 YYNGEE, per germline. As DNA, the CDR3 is TGTGCCAGCAGCGTAGCGGACAACTCTGGAAACACCATATATTTT. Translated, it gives CASSVADNSGNTIYF.

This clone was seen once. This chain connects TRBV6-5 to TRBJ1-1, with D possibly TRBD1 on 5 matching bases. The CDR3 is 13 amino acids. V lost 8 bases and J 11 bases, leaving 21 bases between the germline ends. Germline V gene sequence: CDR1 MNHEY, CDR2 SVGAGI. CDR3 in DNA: TGTGCCAGCTCCCCATCCCCCGACCGGGGGGCTTTCTTT. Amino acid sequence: CASSPSPDRGAFF.

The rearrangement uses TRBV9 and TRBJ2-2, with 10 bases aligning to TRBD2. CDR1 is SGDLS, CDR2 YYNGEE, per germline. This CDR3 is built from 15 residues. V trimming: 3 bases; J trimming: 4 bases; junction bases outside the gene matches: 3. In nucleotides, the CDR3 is TGTGCCAGCAGCGCTAGCGGGAGTACCACCGGGGAGCTGTTTTTT. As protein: CASSASGSTTGELFF.

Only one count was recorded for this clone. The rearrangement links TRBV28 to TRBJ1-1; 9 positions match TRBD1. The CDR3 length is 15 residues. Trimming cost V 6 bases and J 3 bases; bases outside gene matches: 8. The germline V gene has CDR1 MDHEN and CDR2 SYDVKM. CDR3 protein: CASSPPDRGDTEAFF. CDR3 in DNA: TGTGCCAGCAGCCCCCCGGACAGGGGAGACACTGAAGCTTTCTTT.

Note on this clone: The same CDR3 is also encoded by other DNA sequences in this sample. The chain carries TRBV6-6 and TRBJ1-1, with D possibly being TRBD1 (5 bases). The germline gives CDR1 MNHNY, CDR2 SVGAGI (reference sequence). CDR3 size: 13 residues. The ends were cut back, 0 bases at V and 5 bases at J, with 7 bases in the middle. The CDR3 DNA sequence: TGTGCCAGCAGTTACTCGGGGGGAACTGAAGCTTTCTTT. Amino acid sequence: CASSYSGGTEAFF.

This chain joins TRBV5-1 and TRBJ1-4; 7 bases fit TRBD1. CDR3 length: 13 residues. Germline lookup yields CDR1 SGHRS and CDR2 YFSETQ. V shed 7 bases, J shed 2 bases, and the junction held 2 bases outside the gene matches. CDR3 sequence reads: CASEQGTNEKLFF. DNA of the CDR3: TGCGCCAGCGAACAGGGGACTAATGAAAAACTGTTTTTT. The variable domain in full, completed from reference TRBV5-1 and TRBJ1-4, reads KAGVTQTPRYLIKTRGQQVTLSCSPISGHRSVSWYQQTPGQGLQFLFEYFSETQRNKGNFPGRFSGRQFSNSRSEMNVSTLELGDSALYLCASEQGTNEKLFFGSGTQLSVL.

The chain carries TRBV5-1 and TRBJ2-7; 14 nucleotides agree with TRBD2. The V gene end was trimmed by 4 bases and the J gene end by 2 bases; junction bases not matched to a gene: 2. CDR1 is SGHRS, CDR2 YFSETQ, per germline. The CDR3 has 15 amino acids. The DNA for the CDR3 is TGCGCCAGCAGCCCGGGACTAGCGGGAGCCTACGAGCAGTACTTC. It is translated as CASSPGLAGAYEQYF.

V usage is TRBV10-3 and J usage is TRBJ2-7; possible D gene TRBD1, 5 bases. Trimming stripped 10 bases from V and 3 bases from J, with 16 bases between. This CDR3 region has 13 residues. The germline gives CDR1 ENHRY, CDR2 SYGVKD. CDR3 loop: CATTEETYYEQYF. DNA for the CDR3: TGTGCCACGACAGAAGAAACCTACTACGAGCAGTACTTC.